This T cell receptor beta chain was captured in a study of cytomegalovirus exposure and HLA in healthy donors. Turning to the study itself: Among the approximately 370 donors who were genotyped, about 80% fell in the genetic ancestry cluster that is associated with self-reported Caucasian donors.

Use of 60 Vbeta and 13 Jbeta primers characterized the PCR. Using immunoSEQ multiplex PCR, the repertoire was profiled, and TCRdb retains in-frame clones only, with some absent. The repertoire has some 240,000 clones, 92% of them found once; the top ten carry 1.7%. This CDR3 region has 20 residues. CDR1 SGHRS and CDR2 YFSETQ come from the germline V gene. After removal of 4 bases from V and 4 bases from J, the junction contained 15 bases not matched to a gene. This sequence originates from a girl aged 2-10 years in good health and CMV-seronegative. The specimen sequenced was PBMCs. This chain connects TRBV5-1 to TRBJ2-1; 15 bases align to TRBD2. CDR3 residues: CASSTAGTSGRNILYNEQFF. The DNA of the CDR3 is TGCGCCAGCAGCACCGCCGGGACTAGCGGGAGGAATATCCTATACAATGAGCAGTTCTTC.